The clone carrying this TCR beta chain was counted at least ten times. This entry belongs to a study of T cells after yellow fever vaccination. In TCRdb, the 5' RACE reads were re-called with MiXCR into one record per CDR3 protein. The sample holds 550,000 to 750,000 distinct CDR3 sequences, roughly 12% seen once. This CDR3 region has 15 residues. Germline assignment: CDR1 MNHEY and CDR2 SVGEGT. V shed 7 bases, J shed 9 bases, and the junction held 15 bases outside the gene matches. The sequences come from PBMCs, collected on the day of the yellow fever booster vaccination. This clonotype originated in a man aged 25-45 years who received the YFV17D yellow fever vaccine. The chain carries TRBV6-2 or TRBV6-3 and TRBJ2-1; 7 bases are shared with TRBD2. CDR3 bases: TGTGCCAGCATTTTTCAAGCGGGACCCTCGAGTGAGCAGTTCTTC. Its translation is CASIFQAGPSSEQFF.